This T cell receptor (beta chain) was identified in a study of Ad26.COV2.S vaccination and SARS-CoV-2 variants. Across the whole study: Intramuscular Ad26.COV2.S at 5x10^10 or 1x10^11 viral particles.

Study outcomes and limitations: A substantial breadth of spike-specific CD8+ and CD4+ T cell responses after vaccination has been reported.

This clone was seen only a few times. Its cognate antigen is unknown. Some clones are missing from TCRdb's copy, which holds only in-frame ones; the method was immunoSEQ multiplex PCR. The sample holds some 320,000 clones; around four fifths are singletons and the top ten take 2% to 2.5%. Described treatment: approximately 18 received Ad26.COV2.S at low or high dose, single or two shots; about five received placebo; per-sample allocation not given. After the first vaccine or placebo injection, samples were drawn on day 63. The sequence came from a person between 18 and 65 years old who received the Ad26.COV2.S COVID-19 vaccine or a placebo. The sequenced sample was peripheral blood, obtained in a trial of Ad26.COV2.S vaccine versus placebo.

CDR3 nucleotides: TGTGCCAGCAGCTCATATACAGGGGGCACTAATGAAAAACTGTTTTTT. Its protein product is CASSSYTGGTNEKLFF. The chain employs TRBV9 and TRBJ1-4; TRBD1 matches 9 bases. Germline V CDR1 and CDR2: SGDLS, YYNGEE. V trimming: 4 bases; J trimming: 2 bases; junction bases outside the gene matches: 6. This CDR3 is built from 16 residues.